A single T cell receptor beta chain is shown here with its context. Antigen unknown. TCRdb's table, derived via immunoSEQ multiplex PCR, lists solely in-frame clones and lacks some. The sample includes about 78,000 clones, 84% of them seen just once. J lost 7 bases, V lost 0 bases, and 6 bases had no gene match. The CDR3 runs 17 residues. Looked up from germline, CDR1 is SEHNR and CDR2 is FQNEAQ (reference sequence). This sample is part of a study of OX40 agonist ivuxolimab in advanced cancers. About the research overall: Prior therapy, whether anti-PD-1, anti-PD-L1 or anti-CTLA-4, was allowed, and 30% to 40% had some.

Study results and limitations: Within 6 weeks, CD4+ and CD8+ blood T cells expanded clonally at 0.1 to 3.0 mg/kg. On average, CD8+ T cells had more expanded clones than CD4+.

The input for sequencing was CD4+ or CD8+ T cells sorted from blood, taken in a trial of the OX40 agonist ivuxolimab. The origin of this receptor is an adult with an advanced solid tumor such as melanoma, head and neck, liver or kidney cancer. The chain combines TRBV7-9 with TRBJ2-2; TRBD2 matches at 12 bases. The CDR3 protein is CASSLALAGGNGGELFF. Written as DNA, the CDR3 is TGTGCCAGCAGCTTAGCACTAGCGGGAGGAAACGGCGGGGAGCTGTTTTTT.